These 20 T cell receptor beta chains share one sample of origin, sequenced in a study of T cells in Graves' hyperthyroidism and ophthalmopathy (dated by TCRdb to about 2019). The library was generated by multiplex PCR. TCRdb records Illumina HiSeq 2000 as the sequencer. The TCR beta CDR3 regions were amplified from the RNA transcripts. A first-round RT-PCR of the TCR CDR3 used the HTBI primer set with the Qiagen OneStep RT-PCR kit. TCRdb reprocessed the public reads (quality trimming at Q25 with fastp, clone calling with MiXCR) and kept in-frame beta chains. CDR3 protein duplicates are merged, each entry listing the most common genes and DNA. In all, the sample holds 550,000 to 600,000 distinct CDR3 sequences, and over 15% of those were seen once. About 20% of the sample goes to the ten largest clones. Specimen: blood. These TCRs come from a woman in her late teens or twenties with Graves' hyperthyroidism.

This clonotype appeared many times. The chain employs TRBV3-1 and TRBJ2-2, with 7 nucleotides matching TRBD2. J gave up 6 bases and V 1 base, and 8 bases lay outside the gene matches. The CDR3 sequence is 16 residues long. Germline values: CDR1 LGHDT, CDR2 YNNKEL (reference sequence). CDR3 protein: CASSQASSGSAGELFF. CDR3 coding DNA: TGTGCCAGCAGCCAAGCGTCTAGCGGTAGCGCCGGGGAGCTGTTTTTT. The full variable domain, in which reference TRBV3-1 and TRBJ2-2 provide the parts outside the CDR3, is DTAVSQTPKYLVTQMGNDKSIKCEQNLGHDTMYWYKQDSKKFLKIMFSYNNKELIINETVPNRFSPKSPDKAHLNLHINSLELGDSAVYFCASSQASSGSAGELFFGEGSRLTVL.

This clonotype was counted a few times. This chain's CDR3 is CAITQPPQETQYF. The DNA of the CDR3 is TGTGCCATCACGCAACCCCCTCAAGAGACCCAGTACTTC. The chain employs TRBV10-3 and TRBJ2-5; D is unclear. There are 13 residues in the CDR3. The V gene lost 7 bases and the J gene lost 2 bases, with 11 bases spanning the gap. The germline CDR1 and CDR2 sequences are ENHRY and SYGVKD.

This clonotype was detected a few times. The V call is TRBV16, the J call TRBJ2-7; D is unresolved. Deletions cut 1 base from V and 2 bases from J, with 6 bases between. The CDR3 is 13 residues long. Germline assignment: CDR1 KGHSY and CDR2 FQNENV. The CDR3 spells CASSQLGAYEQYF. In DNA, the CDR3 is TGTGCCAGCAGCCAATTAGGAGCCTACGAGCAGTACTTC.

This clonotype was recorded at least ten times. The V gene is TRBV6-2 or TRBV6-3, the J gene TRBJ2-7, with D maybe TRBD2 (5 bases). The V gene lost 7 bases and the J gene lost 1 base, with 23 bases spanning the gap. CDR1 is MNHEY, CDR2 SVGEGT, per germline. The CDR3 contains 17 residues. CDR3 sequence: CASTFRLTYTFSYEQYF. CDR3 DNA: TGTGCCAGCACCTTTAGACTAACCTACACCTTTTCCTACGAGCAGTACTTC.

CDR3 loop: CASSPDWGAFF. CDR3 DNA sequence: TGTGCCAGCAGCCCGGACTGGGGGGCTTTCTTT. V and J are TRBV28 and TRBJ1-1, with D tentatively TRBD1 (5 bases). V lost 6 bases to trimming and J lost 11 bases, with 13 bases between them. Germline lookup yields CDR1 MDHEN and CDR2 SYDVKM. The CDR3 extends over 11 amino acids.

The J gene is TRBJ2-7, the V gene TRBV4-2; D unresolved. Germline CDR1 reads LGHNA; CDR2 reads YNFKEQ. The CDR3 is 13 residues long. Trimming pared 2 bases from V and 5 bases from J, leaving 10 bases between. This chain's CDR3 is CASSQQGPDEQYF. The CDR3 bases are TGTGCCAGCAGCCAACAAGGGCCGGACGAGCAGTACTTC.

This clonotype was observed a handful of times. The chain carries TRBV6-1 and TRBJ2-2; 7 bases fit TRBD1. CDR1 and CDR2 from the germline V gene are MNHNS and SASEGT. V was clipped by 6 bases and J by 13 bases; unmatched bases: 11. The CDR3 is 13 residues long. CDR3 region: CASSALTGVWLFF. The CDR3 coding sequence is TGTGCCAGCAGCGCATTAACAGGGGTATGGCTGTTTTTT.

This clonotype has ten or more counts. The rearrangement links TRBV12-3 or TRBV12-4 to TRBJ2-1; unclear D gene. Trimming left V 8 bases short and J 1 base short, with 15 bases between. The CDR3 contains 15 residues. Here the CDR3 reads CASWPSRASYNEQFF. As DNA, the CDR3 is TGTGCCAGCTGGCCTTCACGGGCTTCCTACAATGAGCAGTTCTTC.

This chain links TRBV24-1 with TRBJ1-2; D remains ambiguous. The CDR3 loop spans 14 amino acids. With 3 bases removed from V and 4 bases from J, the gap between germline ends came to 11 bases. Germline assignment: CDR1 KGHDR and CDR2 SFDVKD. In DNA, the CDR3 is TGTGCCACCAGTGATCCCGGCAGTCTCTATGGCTACACCTTC. This sequence encodes CATSDPGSLYGYTF.

This clonotype appeared many times. The chain combines TRBV5-6 with TRBJ2-5; 10 bases align to TRBD2. Germline values: CDR1 SGHDT, CDR2 YYEEEE. The CDR3 loop spans 15 amino acids. V lost 0 bases and J lost 1; bases outside the gene matches: 0. The CDR3 nucleotides are TGTGCCAGCAGCTTGGAGCGGGGGGGCCAAGAGACCCAGTACTTC. Translating gives CASSLERGGQETQYF.

This clonotype appeared a few times. The V gene is TRBV6-1, the J gene TRBJ1-6, with TRBD1 identical over 7 bases. The length of the CDR3 is 16 residues. Germline-derived CDR1 and CDR2 are MNHNS and SASEGT. With 1 base clipped from V and 11 bases from J, the junction kept 11 bases outside the gene matches. The CDR3 DNA reads as TGTGCCAGCAGTGAAGAAGTAGGGGGCCCCTCGGCACCCCTCCACTTT. It is translated as CASSEEVGGPSAPLHF.

Ten or more counts support this clonotype. The chain couples TRBV5-1 to TRBJ1-2, with D perhaps TRBD1 (5 bases). Per the germline V gene, CDR1 is SGHRS and CDR2 is YFSETQ. CDR3 size: 13 residues. Trimming removed 3 bases at V and 8 bases at J, with 14 bases between. The CDR3 DNA reads TGCGCCAGCAGCTCCCCAGGGCTGGACGGCTACACCTTC. Protein sequence: CASSSPGLDGYTF.

This clonotype was counted at least ten times. The chain employs TRBV28 and TRBJ2-5; TRBD2 aligns across 7 bases. The length of the CDR3 is 15 residues. Germline CDR1 reads MDHEN; CDR2 reads SYDVKM. Trimming removed 2 bases from V and 1 base from J; junction bases left unmatched: 4. The CDR3 DNA is TGTGCCAGCAGTTTAACTAGCGTAGTCCAAGAGACCCAGTACTTC. This encodes CASSLTSVVQETQYF.

V and J are TRBV7-9 and TRBJ1-2, with TRBD1 matching over 12 bases. The germline CDR1 and CDR2 sequences are SEHNR and FQNEAQ (reference sequence). After removal of 1 base from V and 7 bases from J, the junction contained 7 bases not matched to a gene. This CDR3 comprises 16 residues. For the CDR3, the DNA is TGTGCCAGCAGCTTAGGGCAGGGACAGGGGGCCTTTGGCTACACCTTC. Protein sequence: CASSLGQGQGAFGYTF.

This clonotype was seen ten or more times. V usage is TRBV28 and J usage is TRBJ2-7; 8 bases align to TRBD1. Germline CDR1 reads MDHEN; CDR2 reads SYDVKM. The CDR3 consists of 13 residues. The J segment lost 2 bases and the V segment lost 6 bases, leaving 3 bases of the junction unmatched. The CDR3 region is CASRTGGTYEQYF. In nucleotides, the CDR3 is TGTGCCAGCAGAACAGGGGGAACCTACGAGCAGTACTTC.

This clonotype was picked up a small number of times. This chain links TRBV5-1 with TRBJ2-3; 11 bases agree with TRBD2. CDR3 length equals 15 residues. In germline, CDR1 is SGHRS, CDR2 YFSETQ. Germline trimming cut 0 bases from V and 6 bases from J; bases unmatched to any gene: 3. The CDR3 region is CASSLASGGPDTQYF. The CDR3 DNA reads TGCGCCAGCAGCTTGGCTAGCGGGGGGCCGGATACGCAGTATTTT. Together with reference TRBV5-1 and TRBJ2-3, the CDR3 gives the full variable domain: KAGVTQTPRYLIKTRGQQVTLSCSPISGHRSVSWYQQTPGQGLQFLFEYFSETQRNKGNFPGRFSGRQFSNSRSEMNVSTLELGDSALYLCASSLASGGPDTQYFGPGTRLTVL.

This clonotype was recorded at least ten times. The chain uses TRBV20-1 and TRBJ2-5, with 8 bases identical to TRBD1. The germline gives CDR1 DFQATT, CDR2 SNEGSKA (reference sequence). CDR3 length equals 14 residues. J lost 5 bases, V lost 1 base, and 6 bases had no gene match. CDR3 in amino acids: CSARVPGGSETQYF. In nucleotides, the CDR3 is TGCAGTGCTAGAGTACCAGGGGGCTCGGAGACCCAGTACTTC.

This clonotype appeared many times. The chain joins TRBV5-1 to TRBJ1-4; no firm D call. V lost 0 bases and J lost 8, with 8 bases in between. The germline CDR1 and CDR2 sequences are SGHRS and YFSETQ. The length of the CDR3 is 13 residues. The CDR3 sequence: CASSLGGMEKLFF. The CDR3 DNA reads TGCGCCAGCAGCTTGGGAGGGATGGAAAAACTGTTTTTT.

This clonotype has at least ten counts. V gene TRBV2 combines with J gene TRBJ2-5; tentatively, D is TRBD1 (7 bases). The V gene lost 5 bases and the J gene lost 5 bases, with 21 bases spanning the gap. CDR1 is SNHLY, CDR2 FYNNEI, per germline. CDR3 length equals 16 residues. In DNA form, the CDR3 reads TGTGCCAGCAGTCCGACAGGGCCAGCTGGGAGGGAGACCCAGTACTTC. Translation gives CASSPTGPAGRETQYF. The whole variable domain, remainder taken from reference TRBV2 and TRBJ2-5, is EPEVTQTPSHQVTQMGQEVILRCVPISNHLYFYWYRQILGQKVEFLVSFYNNEISEKSEIFDDQFSVERPDGSNFTLKIRSTKLEDSAMYFCASSPTGPAGRETQYFGPGTRLLVL.

This clonotype has ten or more counts. The V call is TRBV3-1, the J call TRBJ2-7; tentatively, D is TRBD2 (6 bases). The V end was cut by 0 bases, the J end by 5 bases, with 11 bases between. Germline V CDR1 and CDR2: LGHDT, YNNKEL (reference sequence). The CDR3 consists of 14 residues. CDR3 residues: CASSQEGGPDEQYF. The CDR3 bases are TGTGCCAGCAGCCAAGAGGGAGGTCCCGACGAGCAGTACTTC.